What follows are 10 T cell receptor beta chains derived from one specimen sequenced in a study of post-analysis software for immune sequencing data. These receptors' antigens are unknown. Notes on the study in general: Compared with controls, patients had more of roughly five TRBV segments, including TRBV5-6, TRBV5-1 and TRBV20-1.

TCR beta libraries were prepared from cDNA with unique molecular identifiers. One entry per CDR3 protein, called by TCRdb with MiXCR from the PCR reads. The profile shows around 260,000 distinct CDR3 sequences, 35% to 40% of them singletons. The sequenced sample consisted of blood. These receptors were obtained from a girl between 5 and 17 years old with multiple sclerosis.

This clonotype has just a few counts. This rearrangement joins TRBV6-2 or TRBV6-3 to TRBJ2-2; TRBD1 might be the D (6 bases). Trimming cost V 2 bases and J 3 bases, with 10 bases left between them. Germline V gives CDR1 MNHEY, CDR2 SVGEGT. This CDR3 is 15 amino acids long. The CDR3 sequence is CASSYETGHTGELFF. The DNA of the CDR3 is TGTGCCAGCAGTTACGAAACAGGGCACACCGGGGAGCTGTTTTTT.

Only a few counts were recorded for this clonotype. V is TRBV9 and J is TRBJ1-1; D is uncertain. The CDR3 extends over 15 amino acids. V lost 0 bases to trimming and J lost 0 bases, with 9 bases between them. Germline CDR1 reads SGDLS; CDR2 reads YYNGEE. The CDR3 nucleotides read TGTGCCAGCAGCGTAGAACCACAGATGAACACTGAAGCTTTCTTT. Amino acid sequence: CASSVEPQMNTEAFF.

Many counts were recorded for this clonotype. The gene calls are TRBV11-2 and TRBJ2-1; 7 bases line up with TRBD2. Germline loops: CDR1 SGHAT, CDR2 FQNNGV. V was clipped by 1 base and J by 5 bases; unmatched bases: 5. The CDR3 consists of 15 residues. CDR3 in DNA: TGTGCCAGCAGCTTAGGCGGGGGACTGAACAATGAGCAGTTCTTC. Amino acids: CASSLGGGLNNEQFF.

This clonotype was seen only once. The V call is TRBV20-1, the J call TRBJ2-3; no reliable D call. V lost 0 bases and J lost 0, with 4 bases in between. Germline V gene data show CDR1 as DFQATT and CDR2 as SNEGSKA (reference sequence). This CDR3 has 13 amino acids. The CDR3 nucleotides are TGCAGTGCTAGAGATGGGAGCACAGATACGCAGTATTTT. It encodes CSARDGSTDTQYF.

Details on this clonotype: This may be a read error, as it is one base from a much larger clone. V is TRBV3-1 and J is TRBJ1-2; no clear D gene. The V gene's germline CDR1 is LGHDT and CDR2 YNNKEL (reference sequence). The CDR3 spans 14 residues. The germline V and J ends were trimmed by 0 bases and 5 bases, with 10 bases remaining between them. The CDR3 region is CASSQDGQEYGYTF. DNA for the CDR3: TGTGCCAGCAGCCAAGATGGGCAGGAGTATGGCTACACCTTC.

The V and J genes are TRBV12-3 or TRBV12-4 and TRBJ2-2; D gene unclear. V lost 7 bases and J lost 1, with 10 bases in between. This CDR3 spans 14 amino acids. CDR3 sequence: CASTTLVNTGELFF. The CDR3 DNA reads as TGTGCCAGCACCACCCTAGTGAACACCGGGGAGCTGTTTTTT.

This clonotype appeared many times. The rearrangement uses TRBV20-1 and TRBJ1-2; no reliable D call. V lost 6 bases, J lost 4 bases, and 9 bases lay in between. This CDR3 comprises 11 residues. Germline CDR1 reads DFQATT; CDR2 reads SNEGSKA (reference sequence). The CDR3 bases are TGCAGTGCCCGGGCCCCCTATGGCTACACCTTC. Translating gives CSARAPYGYTF.

The chain links TRBV24-1 to TRBJ2-3; 11 nucleotides align to TRBD2. The ends lost 4 bases at V and 3 bases at J; junction bases unmatched: 5. Germline CDR1 and CDR2: KGHDR and SFDVKD. The CDR3 has 16 residues. The CDR3 bases are TGTGCCACCAGTGACAGTAGCGGGAGGGCGACAGATACGCAGTATTTT. Amino acid sequence: CATSDSSGRATDTQYF.

In this sample, this clonotype turned up many times. The chain is built from TRBV5-1 and TRBJ2-3; 10 nucleotides agree with TRBD2. J was trimmed by 2 bases and V by 4 bases; bases with no gene match: 10. CDR1 and CDR2 (germline): SGHRS, YFSETQ. The CDR3 covers 17 residues. The chain's CDR3 is CASSPRASGGPTDTQYF. CDR3 nucleotide sequence: TGCGCCAGCAGCCCCCGCGCTAGCGGGGGCCCCACAGATACGCAGTATTTT.

The V call is TRBV29-1, the J call TRBJ2-4; weak D call: TRBD1 (7 bases). Gene TRBJ2-5 matches the end of the DNA better, so the J call may be wrong. The CDR3 is 13 residues long. Germline V lookup: CDR1 SQVTM, CDR2 ANQGSEA. The CDR3 coding sequence is TGCAGCGTTGAACTAGCAGGGGGGGAGACCCAGTACTTC. Protein product: CSVELAGGETQYF.